This passage covers 21 T cell receptor beta chains from one sample sequenced in a study of blood T cell repertoires in COVID-19. Libraries were prepared by immunoSEQ multiplex PCR; TCRdb keeps only in-frame clonotypes and omits some of them. The table records some 420,000 clones, around 91% of them present only once. The sample was PBMCs or T cells enriched from blood (not recorded which). These receptor sequences come from a man aged 30 to 45 who had recovered from COVID-19.

The rearrangement joins TRBV30 to TRBJ1-1, with 8 bases that match TRBD1. Germline V CDR1 and CDR2: GTSNPN, SVGIG (reference sequence). Trimming cost V 1 base and J 4 bases; bases outside gene matches: 2. The CDR3 is 13 amino acids. Written as DNA, the CDR3 is TGTGCCTGGAGTGCGACAGGGGCCACTGAAGCTTTCTTT. This gives the protein CAWSATGATEAFF.

The chain joins TRBV18 to TRBJ2-2, with 11 positions matching TRBD2. The CDR3 spans 18 residues. The trim removed 1 base at V and 4 bases at J, leaving 8 bases unmatched. Germline loops: CDR1 KGHSH, CDR2 LQKENI. The CDR3 loop reads CASSPLTELAGATGELFF. For the CDR3, the DNA is TGTGCCAGCTCACCACTTACCGAACTAGCGGGAGCCACCGGGGAGCTGTTTTTT.

The rearrangement uses TRBV5-4 and TRBJ1-1, with D uncertain. This CDR3 spans 13 amino acids. Germline CDR1 is SGHNT and CDR2 is YYREEE (reference sequence). The V and J ends lost 7 bases and 4 bases respectively, with 14 bases between them. CDR3 bases: TGTGCCAGCCTAGGAGTACTCGGCACTGAAGCTTTCTTT. It translates to CASLGVLGTEAFF. Supplemented by reference TRBV5-4 and TRBJ1-1, the full variable domain reads ETGVTQSPTHLIKTRGQQVTLRCSSQSGHNTVSWYQQALGQGPQFIFQYYREEENGRGNFPPRFSGLQFPNYSSELNVNALELDDSALYLCASLGVLGTEAFFGQGTRLTVV.

V is TRBV6-2 or TRBV6-3 and J is TRBJ2-7; D unresolved. Trimming took 1 base from V and 0 from J, leaving 4 bases between them. CDR1 and CDR2 from the germline V gene are MNHEY and SVGEGT. CDR3 length: 13 residues. CDR3 DNA: TGTGCCAGCAGTTACTTCAGCTCCTACGAGCAGTACTTC. This encodes CASSYFSSYEQYF.

The CDR3 protein is CASSESGQGHWGQYF. The DNA of the CDR3 is TGCGCCAGCAGTGAGTCGGGACAGGGGCATTGGGGGCAGTACTTC. The chain uses TRBV10-2 and TRBJ2-7, with 10 bases aligning to TRBD1. Germline loops: CDR1 WSHSY, CDR2 SAAADI. This CDR3 comprises 15 residues. J was trimmed by 9 bases and V by 0 bases; bases with no gene match: 8.

The V call is TRBV10-3, the J call TRBJ1-3; the D gene is possibly TRBD1 (5 bases). Germline values: CDR1 ENHRY, CDR2 SYGVKD. Trimming removed 3 bases from V and 0 bases from J, with 12 bases in between. CDR3 length equals 16 residues. The CDR3 sequence: CAISDPRRGSGNTIYF. Here the CDR3 DNA reads TGTGCCATCAGTGATCCTAGAAGGGGCTCTGGAAACACCATATATTTT.

This chain connects TRBV5-6 to TRBJ2-7; D perhaps matches TRBD1 (5 bases). The V end lost 2 bases, the J end lost 7 bases, and 13 bases lay between the germline ends. CDR1 is SGHDT, CDR2 YYEEEE, per germline. CDR3 length: 13 amino acids. CDR3 DNA: TGTGCCAGCAGCTTTTTTCAGGGAAGGGAGCAGTACTTC. Its translation: CASSFFQGREQYF.

On this clone itself: Given the absence of the conserved phenylalanine or tryptophan at the CDR3 end, a read error is likely. No DNA is shown, since the ends of the CDR3 on it are uncertain; the CDR3 is the one TCRdb lists. The chain recombines TRBV10-2 with TRBJ2-7; the table's D call TRBD2 went unverified against the DNA. The CDR3 contains 10 residues when both ends are counted. Germline CDR1 WSHSY, CDR2 SAAADI. CDR3 sequence: CASSETWTSL.

The gene calls are TRBV7-9 and TRBJ2-1; 8 bases are a match to TRBD2. In germline, CDR1 is SEHNR, CDR2 FQNEAQ (reference sequence). Trimming took 5 bases from V and 7 from J; bases not matched to a gene: 13. This CDR3 has 16 residues. The CDR3 protein is CASSRRGAGVGNEQFF. The CDR3 nucleotides are TGTGCCAGCAGCCGGAGGGGAGCGGGAGTTGGTAATGAGCAGTTCTTC.

This sequence joins TRBV24-1 and TRBJ2-2; 8 bases align to TRBD1. The J segment lost 5 bases and the V segment lost 9 bases, leaving 10 bases of the junction unmatched. Germline CDR1 and CDR2: KGHDR and SFDVKD. This CDR3 region has 15 residues. Here the CDR3 DNA reads TGTGCCACCGGCTGGGGGACAGGCGGGACCGGGGAGCTGTTTTTT. Translation gives CATGWGTGGTGELFF.

This clone has a single count. This same CDR3 is encoded by further DNA sequences in the sample. The chain combines TRBV7-9 with TRBJ2-7; TRBD2 matches 8 bases. V was clipped by 1 base and J by 4 bases; unmatched bases: 3. Germline V gene data show CDR1 as SEHNR and CDR2 as FQNEAQ (reference sequence). This CDR3 contains 14 residues. The CDR3 sequence: CASSLGSGTYEQYF. CDR3 bases: TGTGCCAGCAGCTTAGGTAGCGGGACTTACGAGCAGTACTTC.

The chain has TRBV28 and TRBJ2-1; TRBD2 matches 10 bases. CDR3 length equals 16 residues. J gave up 4 bases and V 6 bases, and 9 bases lay outside the gene matches. CDR1 and CDR2 (germline): MDHEN, SYDVKM. The CDR3 reads CASSLLSGRLYNEQFF. Here the CDR3 DNA reads TGTGCCAGCAGCCTCCTTAGCGGGAGGCTATACAATGAGCAGTTCTTC. The full variable domain, rest sourced from reference TRBV28 and TRBJ2-1, is DVKVTQSSRYLVKRTGEKVFLECVQDMDHENMFWYRQDPGLGLRLIYFSYDVKMKEKGDIPEGYSVSREKKERFSLILESASTNQTSMYLCASSLLSGRLYNEQFFGPGTRLTVL.

The CDR3 nucleotides are TGTGCCAGCAGCTTGCGTAGCGGGCCCCTAGAGGGATACGAGCAGTACTTC. Amino acids: CASSLRSGPLEGYEQYF. This rearrangement joins TRBV5-4 to TRBJ2-7; 7 bases map to TRBD2. Germline CDR1 SGHNT, CDR2 YYREEE (reference sequence). V shed 1 base, J shed 4 bases, and the junction held 14 bases outside the gene matches. The length of the CDR3 is 17 residues.

This clone appeared once. The chain employs TRBV5-1 and TRBJ2-2; D may be TRBD2 (5 bases). Germline-derived CDR1 and CDR2 are SGHRS and YFSETQ. The CDR3 length is 15 residues. With 0 bases removed from V and 4 bases from J, the gap between germline ends came to 10 bases. The CDR3 is CASSLGGSITGELFF. As DNA, the CDR3 is TGCGCCAGCAGCTTGGGTGGGAGTATCACCGGGGAGCTGTTTTTT. The variable domain in full, completed from reference TRBV5-1 and TRBJ2-2, reads KAGVTQTPRYLIKTRGQQVTLSCSPISGHRSVSWYQQTPGQGLQFLFEYFSETQRNKGNFPGRFSGRQFSNSRSEMNVSTLELGDSALYLCASSLGGSITGELFFGEGSRLTVL.

The CDR3 spells CASSTRLAGISGANVLTF. The DNA of the CDR3 is TGTGCCAGCAGCACTCGACTAGCGGGAATCTCTGGGGCCAACGTCCTGACTTTC. This chain joins TRBV5-6 and TRBJ2-6; 11 bases agree with TRBD2. This CDR3 comprises 18 residues. The germline V gene has CDR1 SGHDT and CDR2 YYEEEE. V shed 4 bases, J shed 0 bases, and the junction held 6 bases outside the gene matches.

This clone was seen just once. This chain connects TRBV19 to TRBJ2-3; TRBD2 aligns across 10 bases. V gave up 8 bases and J gave up 3 bases; unmatched junction bases: 5. The length of the CDR3 is 14 residues. Germline CDR1 LNHDA, CDR2 SQIVND (reference sequence). Here the CDR3 DNA reads TGTGCCAGTGGAGTTAGCGGGAGGACAGATACGCAGTATTTT. Translating it yields CASGVSGRTDTQYF.

This clone turned up a few times. The chain employs TRBV29-1 and TRBJ2-5; 7 nucleotides agree with TRBD1. Germline V CDR1 and CDR2: SQVTM, ANQGSEA. The CDR3 loop spans 13 amino acids. Germline trimming cut 8 bases from V and 3 bases from J; bases unmatched to any gene: 9. As DNA, the CDR3 is TGCAGCTTGTTAGAGACAGGGAAAGAGACCCAGTACTTC. Translating gives CSLLETGKETQYF.

In its sample, this clone was seen once. The chain combines TRBV2 with TRBJ2-1, with TRBD2 as a possible D gene (6 bases). Trimming shortened V by 6 bases and J by 6 bases, and 21 bases separated the two germline ends. Germline V gene sequence: CDR1 SNHLY, CDR2 FYNNEI. The CDR3 contains 16 residues. CDR3 nucleotide sequence: TGTGCCAGCAGCCGGGAGCGCATGCGGTTTCCCAATGAGCAGTTCTTC. This sequence encodes CASSRERMRFPNEQFF.

The chain combines TRBV6-5 with TRBJ2-7, with 8 bases that match TRBD2. The CDR3 loop spans 16 amino acids. V trimming: 2 bases; J trimming: 7 bases; junction bases outside the gene matches: 13. Germline V gene data show CDR1 as MNHEY and CDR2 as SVGAGI. The DNA of the CDR3 is TGTGCCAGCAGTTACCCCCACGAGCGGGAGTCTTGGGAGCAGTACTTC. Encoded protein: CASSYPHERESWEQYF.

The chain links TRBV7-9 to TRBJ1-2; 8 nucleotides line up with TRBD1. CDR3 size: 14 residues. V lost 5 bases and J lost 4; bases outside the gene matches: 6. CDR1 and CDR2 from the germline V gene are SEHNR and FQNEAQ (reference sequence). CDR3: CASSPGQGIYGYTF. Written as DNA, the CDR3 is TGTGCCAGCAGCCCAGGACAGGGAATCTATGGCTACACCTTC. Variable domain in full (rest from reference TRBV7-9 and TRBJ1-2): DTGVSQNPRHKITKRGQNVTFRCDPISEHNRLYWYRQTLGQGPEFLTYFQNEAQLEKSRLLSDRFSAERPKGSFSTLEIQRTEQGDSAMYLCASSPGQGIYGYTFGSGTRLTVV.

The chain carries TRBV12-3 or TRBV12-4 and TRBJ2-7; 12 bases fit TRBD1. The V and J ends lost 7 bases and 6 bases, in that order; junction bases with no gene match: 4. The CDR3 contains 13 residues. CDR3 bases: TGTGCCAGCAAACGGGACAGGGGGCGCGAGCAGTACTTC. Its protein product is CASKRDRGREQYF.